This TCR beta chain emerged from a study of CD4 T cells in relation to SARS-CoV-2 and coronaviruses. Unexposed donor CD4+ T cells date from about 2011-2018, before the COVID-19 pandemic. The cells were cultured for about ten days before CD4+ T cells were isolated. Sequencing used immunoSEQ multiplex PCR; TCRdb keeps in-frame clones, though not all of them. Counted here are approximately 25,000 clones, about 76% occurring once; the ten biggest clones make up approximately 15%. The sample holds one count of this clone. What it binds is not known. This CDR3 region has 16 residues. The germline gives CDR1 ENHRY, CDR2 SYGVKD. The trim removed 4 bases at V and 1 base at J, leaving 6 bases unmatched.

This sequence originates from a human donor in good health. The V gene is TRBV10-3, the J gene TRBJ2-3; 9 bases match TRBD1. Sequencing was performed on CD4+ T cells from PBMCs, cultured in vitro. The CDR3 protein is CAISANRGLGTDTQYF. CDR3 nucleotides: TGTGCCATCAGTGCTAACAGGGGGCTTGGCACAGATACGCAGTATTTT.